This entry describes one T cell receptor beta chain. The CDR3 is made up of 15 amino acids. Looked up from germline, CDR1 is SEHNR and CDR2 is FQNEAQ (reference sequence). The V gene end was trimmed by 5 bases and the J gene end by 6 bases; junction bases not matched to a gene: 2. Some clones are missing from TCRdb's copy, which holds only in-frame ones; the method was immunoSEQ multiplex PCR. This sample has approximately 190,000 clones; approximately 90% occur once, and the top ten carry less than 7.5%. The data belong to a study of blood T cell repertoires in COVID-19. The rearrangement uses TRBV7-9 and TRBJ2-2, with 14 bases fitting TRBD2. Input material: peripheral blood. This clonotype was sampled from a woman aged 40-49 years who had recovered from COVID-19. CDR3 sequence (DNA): TGTGCCAGCAGCCCGGGACTAGCGGGAGCCGGGGAGCTGTTTTTT. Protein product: CASSPGLAGAGELFF.